One sample yielded the 10 T cell receptor beta chains listed below, sequenced in a study of blood T cell repertoires in COVID-19. Method: immunoSEQ multiplex PCR; TCRdb's copy keeps in-frame clones and lacks some. The repertoire holds tens of thousands of clones, with just over 85% as singletons. The sequenced material came from peripheral blood. The receptors here all came from a man aged 50 or older with active COVID-19.

This chain connects TRBV5-6 to TRBJ2-7; TRBD2 matches at 15 bases. Germline V gene lookup returns CDR1 SGHDT and CDR2 YYEEEE. After removal of 5 bases from V and 4 bases from J, the junction contained 10 bases not matched to a gene. There are 17 residues in the CDR3. The CDR3 DNA sequence: TGTGCCAGCAGTTTCCCCGGGACTAGCGGGAGGTGGTACGAGCAGTACTTC. Its translation: CASSFPGTSGRWYEQYF.

This sequence joins TRBV28 and TRBJ2-7; D is undetermined. The germline V gene encodes CDR1 MDHEN and CDR2 SYDVKM. V dropped 3 bases and J dropped 0 bases, with 6 bases sitting between them. CDR3 length equals 13 residues. CDR3 residues: CASSFSISYEQYF. The DNA of the CDR3 is TGTGCCAGCAGTTTTTCTATCTCCTACGAGCAGTACTTC.

The V call is TRBV6-5, the J call TRBJ2-5; 9 nucleotides align to TRBD2. Trimming at V came to 6 bases and at J to 5 bases, leaving 4 bases not matched to a gene. The germline V gene encodes CDR1 MNHEY and CDR2 SVGAGI. The CDR3 loop spans 13 amino acids. The CDR3 loop reads CASSASGEETQYF. The CDR3 DNA is TGTGCCAGCAGCGCTAGCGGGGAGGAGACCCAGTACTTC.

In regard to this clone: A junction end diverges from the germline sequence, so it may reflect a read error. The J gene is TRBJ2-2, the V gene TRBV6-1; tentatively, D is TRBD1 (5 bases). The germline CDR1 and CDR2 sequences are MNHNS and SASEGT. The CDR3 has 17 residues. The CDR3 nucleotides are TGTGCCAGCAGGGAAGTGGGGCCAGCACTAATTACCGGGGAGCTGTTTTTT. It is translated as CASREVGPALITGELFF.

V gene TRBV7-9 combines with J gene TRBJ2-3; weak D call: TRBD2 (5 bases). In germline, CDR1 is SEHNR, CDR2 FQNEAQ (reference sequence). This CDR3 comprises 14 residues. CDR3 residues: CASLTGMGTDTQYF. In DNA, the CDR3 is TGTGCGTCCCTGACGGGGATGGGCACAGATACGCAGTATTTT.

The chain carries TRBV18 and TRBJ2-3; TRBD1 matches 10 bases. Germline V gene sequence: CDR1 KGHSH, CDR2 LQKENI. The CDR3 is made up of 18 amino acids. The V and J ends lost 2 bases and 2 bases, in that order; junction bases with no gene match: 10. The CDR3 DNA is TGTGCCAGCTCACCAACCTCCGGGACAGGGGTGGACACAGATACGCAGTATTTT. Its protein is CASSPTSGTGVDTDTQYF. Full variable domain (remainder filled in from reference TRBV18 and TRBJ2-3): NAGVMQNPRHLVRRRGQEARLRCSPMKGHSHVYWYRQLPEEGLKFMVYLQKENIIDESGMPKERFSAEFPKEGPSILRIQQVVRGDSAAYFCASSPTSGTGVDTDTQYFGPGTRLTVL.

This sequence joins TRBV19 and TRBJ2-5, with 7 bases that match TRBD1. Germline V CDR1 and CDR2: LNHDA, SQIVND (reference sequence). V lost 6 bases and J lost 4; bases outside the gene matches: 8. The CDR3 runs 14 residues. CDR3 DNA sequence: TGTGCCAGTAGAGCCACGGCAGGGGGAGAGACCCAGTACTTC. Translating it yields CASRATAGGETQYF. Looking up the rest from reference TRBV19 and TRBJ2-5 gives the full variable domain: DGGITQSPKYLFRKEGQNVTLSCEQNLNHDAMYWYRQDPGQGLRLIYYSQIVNDFQKGDIAEGYSVSREKKESFPLTVTSAQKNPTAFYLCASRATAGGETQYFGPGTRLLVL.

The chain carries TRBV5-4 and TRBJ2-1; tentatively, D is TRBD2 (7 bases). This CDR3 is 11 amino acids long. In germline, CDR1 is SGHNT, CDR2 YYREEE (reference sequence). Trimming stripped 6 bases from V and 11 bases from J, with 12 bases between. The CDR3 nucleotides read TGTGCCAGCATGGGGGGGGCACAGCAGTTCTTC. Protein sequence: CASMGGAQQFF.

The chain joins TRBV7-2 to TRBJ1-2; D is ambiguous. V lost 5 bases to trimming and J lost 1 base, with 11 bases between them. This CDR3 region has 14 residues. Germline CDR1 is SGHTA and CDR2 is FQGNSA. CDR3 in amino acids: CASSKESFNYGYTF. Here the CDR3 DNA reads TGTGCCAGCAGCAAAGAAAGCTTTAACTATGGCTACACCTTC.

This clone was found once. The genes are TRBV4-3 and TRBJ2-2; 10 bases fit TRBD2. The CDR3 spans 15 residues. CDR1 and CDR2 from the germline V gene are LGHNA and YSLEER. Trimming took 3 bases from V and 6 from J; bases not matched to a gene: 4. DNA for the CDR3: TGCGCCAGCAGCCACGGGACTAGCGTCTCCGGGGAGCTGTTTTTT. Its translation: CASSHGTSVSGELFF.